Following are 10 T cell receptor beta chains from one sample sequenced in a study of T cells in Graves' hyperthyroidism and ophthalmopathy. Researchers amplified the TCR beta CDR3 regions from RNA transcripts. The study used the HTBI primer set for a first-round RT-PCR of the TCR CDR3. In TCRdb, the multiplex PCR reads were re-called with MiXCR into one record per CDR3 protein. The sample contains about 640,000 distinct CDR3 sequences, less than 25% of which appear only once. Sequenced input: blood. The origin of the receptors is a man under 40 with Graves' ophthalmopathy.

This clonotype was seen only a few times. The chain couples TRBV7-8 to TRBJ1-2, with D possibly being TRBD1 (6 bases). Germline values: CDR1 SGHVS, CDR2 FQNEAQ. The CDR3 has 16 amino acids. Between the trimmed V and J ends, which lost 5 bases and 4 bases, there was a span of 20 bases. DNA for the CDR3: TGTGCCAGCAGCCCGCCGGGACACGGACACCCCTATGGCTACACCTTC. It yields the protein CASSPPGHGHPYGYTF.

Points on this clonotype: This may arise from a read error, as a much more abundant clone is one base away. V usage is TRBV7-2 and J usage is TRBJ2-1; 9 bases fit TRBD2. The closer fit of TRBJ2-7 to the DNA end suggests the J call may be wrong. Germline CDR1 is SGHTA and CDR2 is FQGNSA. This CDR3 spans 16 amino acids. CDR3 sequence (DNA): TGTGCCAGCAGCTACACGGCGGGAGGGACCTACAATGAGCAGTACTTC. This encodes CASSYTAGGTYNEQYF.

This clonotype was picked up a small number of times. This sequence joins TRBV2 and TRBJ1-1; the D gene is possibly TRBD1 (6 bases). Germline loops: CDR1 SNHLY, CDR2 FYNNEI. Trimming pared 7 bases from V and 6 bases from J, leaving 9 bases between. This CDR3 has 11 amino acids. The CDR3: CASMGGPEAFF. DNA of the CDR3: TGTGCCAGCATGGGGGGCCCTGAAGCTTTCTTT.

This clonotype showed up many times. The gene calls are TRBV3-1 and TRBJ2-5, with TRBD1 identical over 7 bases. With V trimmed by 5 bases and J by 1 base, 13 bases remained unmatched. Germline values: CDR1 LGHDT, CDR2 YNNKEL (reference sequence). This CDR3 has 17 residues. The CDR3 loop is CASSFRPGQVPQETQYF. The DNA of the CDR3 is TGTGCCAGCAGCTTCCGGCCCGGACAGGTTCCCCAAGAGACCCAGTACTTC.

The chain recombines TRBV28 with TRBJ2-1, with TRBD1 identical over 8 bases. CDR3 length: 15 residues. J lost 5 bases, V lost 4 bases, and 7 bases had no gene match. Germline V gene lookup returns CDR1 MDHEN and CDR2 SYDVKM. The CDR3 nucleotides read TGTGCCAGCAGTTCCCAGGGGGCGCGAAACAATGAGCAGTTCTTC. The encoded protein is CASSSQGARNNEQFF.

This clonotype occurred a few times. The chain couples TRBV18 to TRBJ1-1; tentatively, D is TRBD1 (5 bases). This CDR3 has 15 amino acids. V lost 3 bases and J lost 3, with 14 bases in between. The V gene's germline CDR1 is KGHSH and CDR2 LQKENI. The chain's CDR3 is CASSPLGDVDTEAFF. The CDR3 coding sequence is TGTGCCAGCTCACCCCTGGGGGATGTGGACACTGAAGCTTTCTTT. The variable domain in full, with the rest retrieved from reference TRBV18 and TRBJ1-1, is NAGVMQNPRHLVRRRGQEARLRCSPMKGHSHVYWYRQLPEEGLKFMVYLQKENIIDESGMPKERFSAEFPKEGPSILRIQQVVRGDSAAYFCASSPLGDVDTEAFFGQGTRLTVV.

The V call is TRBV7-2, the J call TRBJ1-4, with D perhaps TRBD1 (5 bases). The CDR3 length is 14 residues. The V end lost 2 bases, the J end lost 5 bases, and 9 bases lay between the germline ends. Germline values: CDR1 SGHTA, CDR2 FQGNSA. Written as DNA, the CDR3 is TGTGCCAGCAGCTTACGGGGGTTCAATGAAAAACTGTTTTTT. Encoded protein: CASSLRGFNEKLFF. Full variable domain (remainder filled in from reference TRBV7-2 and TRBJ1-4): GAGVSQSPSNKVTEKGKDVELRCDPISGHTALYWYRQSLGQGLEFLIYFQGNSAPDKSGLPSDRFSAERTGGSVSTLTIQRTQQEDSAVYLCASSLRGFNEKLFFGSGTQLSVL.

This clonotype has a handful of counts. This could be a read error, since a much larger clone is one nucleotide away. The chain joins TRBV3-1 to TRBJ2-7, with D unclear. CDR1 and CDR2 from the germline V gene are LGHDT and YNNKEL (reference sequence). Trimming took 0 bases from V and 2 from J, leaving 8 bases between them. The CDR3 has 14 amino acids. This chain's CDR3 is CASSQDPGTYEQYF. The CDR3 nucleotides read TGTGCCAGCAGCCAAGATCCTGGGACCTACGAGCAGTACTTC.

There are many counts of this clonotype. The chain combines TRBV7-2 with TRBJ2-1; TRBD2 is a possible D gene (8 bases). The ends were cut back, 5 bases at V and 0 bases at J, with 14 bases in the middle. The CDR3 length is 16 residues. Germline V gene sequence: CDR1 SGHTA, CDR2 FQGNSA. CDR3 in amino acids: CASSREGASSYNEQFF. DNA of the CDR3: TGTGCCAGCAGCCGGGAGGGGGCGAGCTCCTACAATGAGCAGTTCTTC. The full variable domain, its missing parts supplied by reference TRBV7-2 and TRBJ2-1, is GAGVSQSPSNKVTEKGKDVELRCDPISGHTALYWYRQSLGQGLEFLIYFQGNSAPDKSGLPSDRFSAERTGGSVSTLTIQRTQQEDSAVYLCASSREGASSYNEQFFGPGTRLTVL.

Many counts were recorded for this clonotype. In DNA form, the CDR3 reads TGTGCCAGCCATCCCTTACAGGGGGCGAGGTCCTACAATGAGCAGTTCTTC. As protein: CASHPLQGARSYNEQFF. The gene calls are TRBV27 and TRBJ2-1, with TRBD1 matching 9 bases. The V gene's germline CDR1 is MNHEY and CDR2 SMNVEV (reference sequence). CDR3 length equals 17 residues. The V gene end was trimmed by 8 bases and the J gene end by 1 base; junction bases not matched to a gene: 12.